The clone carrying this T cell receptor (beta chain) came up once. No antigen is known for it. On sorted subsets, replicate PCRs used about 180 ng DNA, or 31,000 or so T cell genomes. Assay: immunoSEQ multiplex PCR; the TCRdb copy retains only in-frame clones and omits some. The data contain millions of clones, around nine tenths of them seen just once; the ten biggest clones take up more than 0.12%. The sample belongs to a study of shared clonotypes between healthy human individuals. Study overall: The people who gave samples were a couple of women and three men aged 18 to 49.

CDR1 and CDR2 from the germline V gene are LNHDA and SQIVND (reference sequence). V was clipped by 5 bases and J by 5 bases; unmatched bases: 5. The CDR3 length is 13 residues. The study drew its donors from healthy HIV-negative adults without recent acute infections or vaccinations. Overall study results and limits: In contrast to clonotypes shared by all four donors, non-shared clonotypes had lower generation probabilities.

The clonotype comes from a man between 18 and 35 years old in good health. Sequencing input: naive CD4+ T cells sorted from blood. The sample's subset: CD45RA+ positively selected. The V gene is TRBV19, the J gene TRBJ2-5, with TRBD2 matching over 7 bases. CDR3 sequence (DNA): TGTGCCAGTAGTGCCTGGGGAGGGGAGACCCAGTACTTC. Translation: CASSAWGGETQYF.